What follows are 22 T cell receptor beta chains derived from one specimen sequenced in a study of T cell repertoires in cytomegalovirus infection. In TCRdb, the reads were re-called with MiXCR into one record per CDR3 protein. Here the sample spans approximately 500,000 distinct CDR3 sequences, about 17% being singletons. What was sequenced was CD8+ T cells from PBMCs. These receptor sequences come from a human donor in good health (CMV status not recorded). Some clones in this sample may be carry-over from other donors' samples.

The chain is built from TRBV4-1 and TRBJ1-1; 7 nucleotides align to TRBD1. Germline V gives CDR1 MGHRA, CDR2 YSYEKL. The length of the CDR3 is 15 residues. Trimming took 1 base from V and 5 from J; bases not matched to a gene: 7. This CDR3 reads CASSQGQDRRTEAFF. The CDR3 region has the DNA TGCGCCAGCAGCCAAGGCCAGGACAGGAGGACTGAAGCTTTCTTT.

This clonotype was picked up a small number of times. This chain joins TRBV2 and TRBJ1-5; 7 bases match TRBD1. This CDR3 comprises 14 residues. Per the germline V gene, CDR1 is SNHLY and CDR2 is FYNNEI. The V gene end was trimmed by 3 bases and the J gene end by 4 bases; junction bases not matched to a gene: 3. The CDR3 sequence: CASSEGQSNQPQHF. The CDR3 DNA sequence: TGTGCCAGCAGTGAGGGACAGTCTAATCAGCCCCAGCATTTT.

This clonotype was found many times. V usage is TRBV28 and J usage is TRBJ1-2, with D perhaps matching TRBD1 (5 bases). The CDR3 has 14 residues. The germline V gene encodes CDR1 MDHEN and CDR2 SYDVKM. V lost 6 bases, J lost 1 base, and 12 bases lay in between. This chain's CDR3 is CASREQGFNYGYTF. CDR3 nucleotide sequence: TGTGCCAGCAGGGAGCAGGGTTTTAACTATGGCTACACCTTC.

The table lists this clonotype with many counts. The J gene is TRBJ2-7, the V gene TRBV28; no reliable D call. CDR3 size: 12 residues. Germline V lookup: CDR1 MDHEN, CDR2 SYDVKM. Trimming pared 4 bases from V and 2 bases from J, leaving 6 bases between. Here the CDR3 reads CASSSDAYEQYF. CDR3 DNA: TGTGCCAGCAGTTCAGACGCCTACGAGCAGTACTTC.

V and J are TRBV27 and TRBJ2-2; TRBD2 matches at 10 bases. The CDR3 loop spans 18 amino acids. The germline V gene encodes CDR1 MNHEY and CDR2 SMNVEV (reference sequence). The ends lost 5 bases at V and 7 bases at J; junction bases unmatched: 16. CDR3 nucleotide sequence: TGTGCCAGCAGTCCAGTTGGGATAGCGGGAGGTCAGGGCGGGGAGCTGTTTTTT. Its translation: CASSPVGIAGGQGGELFF.

This clonotype was picked up a small number of times. The chain links TRBV7-9 to TRBJ1-4; no clear D gene. Per germline, CDR1 SEHNR and CDR2 FQNEAQ (reference sequence). Trimming removed 5 bases from V and 0 bases from J, with 10 bases in between. This CDR3 region has 15 residues. The CDR3 loop reads CASSPVLATNEKLFF. CDR3 nucleotide sequence: TGTGCCAGCAGCCCCGTACTTGCAACTAATGAAAAACTGTTTTTT.

This clonotype was seen only a few times. V is TRBV28 and J is TRBJ1-4; TRBD1 aligns across 7 bases. CDR1 is MDHEN and CDR2 is SYDVKM in the germline V gene. This CDR3 has 14 residues. The ends lost 8 bases at V and 6 bases at J; junction bases unmatched: 9. CDR3 protein: CASAERGGHEKLFF. Written as DNA, the CDR3 is TGTGCCAGCGCGGAAAGAGGGGGCCATGAAAAACTGTTTTTT.

This clonotype has a count of ten or more. This chain uses TRBV6-5 with TRBJ1-4, with 8 bases lining up with TRBD1. Germline V gives CDR1 MNHEY, CDR2 SVGAGI. The V segment lost 6 bases and the J segment 8 bases; nucleotides outside the gene matches: 17. The CDR3 totals 17 residues. For the CDR3, the DNA is TGTGCCAGCAGCCCCGTGGCAGGGGGCTTCGGTGGGGAAAAACTGTTTTTT. It codes for CASSPVAGGFGGEKLFF.

The chain recombines TRBV12-5 with TRBJ2-2; D gene unclear. With 5 bases removed from V and 1 base from J, the gap between germline ends came to 8 bases. CDR1 and CDR2 (germline): LGHNT, FRNRAP. The CDR3 totals 14 residues. The CDR3 sequence: CASGGPMNTGELFF. The CDR3 coding sequence is TGTGCTAGTGGTGGGCCAATGAACACCGGGGAGCTGTTTTTT.

V gene TRBV15 combines with J gene TRBJ1-6; possibly TRBD1 for D (6 bases). Germline loops: CDR1 LNHNV, CDR2 YYDKDF (reference sequence). The CDR3 consists of 14 residues. The germline V and J ends were trimmed by 8 bases and 7 bases, with 15 bases remaining between them. CDR3 sequence: CATEPGTKNSPLHF. The CDR3 DNA reads TGTGCCACCGAACCCGGGACAAAAAATTCACCCCTCCACTTT. The whole variable domain, filled in from reference TRBV15 and TRBJ1-6, reads DAMVIQNPRYQVTQFGKPVTLSCSQTLNHNVMYWYQQKSSQAPKLLFHYYDKDFNNEADTPDNFQSRRPNTSFCFLDIRSPGLGDTAMYLCATEPGTKNSPLHFGNGTRLTVT.

In regard to this clonotype: This may come from a read error, since a much larger clone is one base off. V usage is TRBV12-5 and J usage is TRBJ1-2; the D gene is possibly TRBD1 (5 bases). This CDR3 is 15 amino acids long. Germline lookup yields CDR1 LGHNT and CDR2 FRNRAP. The DNA of the CDR3 is TGTGCTAGTGGTCCCGGGACGGCGCCTGACTATGGCCACACCTTC. Translating gives CASGPGTAPDYGHTF.

There are many counts of this clonotype. J is TRBJ2-1 and V is TRBV6-5; 10 positions agree with TRBD2. V gave up 2 bases and J gave up 6 bases; unmatched junction bases: 10. Germline CDR1 is MNHEY and CDR2 is SVGAGI. CDR3 length equals 17 residues. This chain's CDR3 is CASSYPGLGLASNEQFF. The CDR3 region has the DNA TGTGCCAGCAGTTACCCCGGGCTGGGACTAGCGAGCAATGAGCAGTTCTTC.

J is TRBJ1-4 and V is TRBV6-8; TRBD1 is a possible D gene (6 bases). The CDR3 covers 15 residues. Trimming took 9 bases from V and 3 from J, leaving 17 bases between them. The germline gives CDR1 MNHGY, CDR2 SAAAGT. CDR3 DNA: TGTGCCAGAAGTCCTGGAGGGGGGGCTAATGAAAAACTGTTTTTT. This codes for CARSPGGGANEKLFF.

As concerns this clonotype: A junction boundary mismatches the germline segment, possibly from a read error. The CDR3 loop reads CSVEGLSGEGYNEPFF. In nucleotides, the CDR3 is TGCAGCGTTGAAGGGTTATCGGGAGAAGGGTACAATGAGCCGTTCTTT. The rearrangement joins TRBV29-1 to TRBJ2-1, with a weak D call TRBD2 (6 bases). Germline V lookup: CDR1 SQVTM, CDR2 ANQGSEA. This CDR3 has 16 amino acids.

This clonotype has at least ten counts. V gene TRBV7-9 combines with J gene TRBJ2-1; 8 bases agree with TRBD2. Trimming at V came to 4 bases and at J to 2 bases, leaving 7 bases not matched to a gene. This CDR3 is 16 amino acids long. Germline loops: CDR1 SEHNR, CDR2 FQNEAQ (reference sequence). The CDR3 region is CASSSWTGGPYNEQFF. CDR3 nucleotides: TGTGCCAGCAGCTCATGGACGGGAGGGCCCTACAATGAGCAGTTCTTC.

This clonotype was observed a few times. The rearrangement links TRBV10-3 to TRBJ1-1, with a possible D match to TRBD1 (5 bases). CDR1 ENHRY and CDR2 SYGVKD come from the germline V gene. This CDR3 comprises 15 residues. Between the trimmed V and J ends, which lost 4 bases and 3 bases, there was a span of 15 bases. CDR3 region: CAISGSGWGDTEAFF. CDR3 in DNA: TGTGCCATCAGTGGATCAGGGTGGGGGGACACTGAAGCTTTCTTT.

J is TRBJ2-3 and V is TRBV9; D gene ambiguous. The germline V and J ends were trimmed by 5 bases and 1 base, with 11 bases remaining between them. This CDR3 is built from 14 residues. Looked up from germline, CDR1 is SGDLS and CDR2 is YYNGEE. The CDR3 sequence is CASSQAWGTDTQYF. The CDR3 region has the DNA TGTGCCAGCAGTCAAGCCTGGGGCACAGATACGCAGTATTTT.

This chain connects TRBV9 to TRBJ2-1; D may be TRBD2 (6 bases). The CDR3 sequence is 14 residues long. Germline-derived CDR1 and CDR2 are SGDLS and YYNGEE. V was cut by 3 bases and J by 6 bases, with 13 bases left in between. CDR3 region: CASSGGDFLNEQFF. CDR3 DNA sequence: TGTGCCAGCAGCGGGGGGGACTTCCTCAATGAGCAGTTCTTC.

There are many counts of this clonotype. The genes are TRBV7-3 and TRBJ2-5, with a possible D match to TRBD1 (5 bases). Germline-derived CDR1 and CDR2 are SGHTA and FQGTGA. V was shortened by 1 base and J by 1 base, with 16 bases between the two germline ends. This CDR3 region has 17 residues. CDR3 protein: CASSLKGKGLSQETQYF. CDR3 nucleotides: TGTGCCAGCAGCTTAAAAGGAAAGGGGTTAAGCCAAGAGACCCAGTACTTC.

This clonotype appeared many times. The V call is TRBV9, the J call TRBJ1-1, with D tentatively TRBD1 (6 bases). V was trimmed by 4 bases and J by 1 base, leaving 20 bases between them. From germline, CDR1 is SGDLS and CDR2 YYNGEE. The CDR3 is made up of 17 amino acids. Written as DNA, the CDR3 is TGTGCCAGCAGCCCGAGGGACACGCCGAGTCGGAACACTGAAGCTTTCTTT. Its protein is CASSPRDTPSRNTEAFF.

The chain joins TRBV13 to TRBJ2-5; perhaps TRBD2 as D (5 bases). Trimming removed 7 bases from V and 5 bases from J, with 14 bases in between. In germline, CDR1 is PRHDT, CDR2 FYEKMQ (reference sequence). CDR3 length: 13 amino acids. The DNA for the CDR3 is TGTGCCAGCACCAACTGGGGAGCTGAGACCCAGTACTTC. Amino acids: CASTNWGAETQYF.

The rearrangement uses TRBV6-5 and TRBJ2-3, with 9 positions matching TRBD1. The V gene end was trimmed by 6 bases and the J gene end by 4 bases; junction bases not matched to a gene: 11. The CDR3 runs to 16 residues. The germline V gene has CDR1 MNHEY and CDR2 SVGAGI. CDR3 nucleotides: TGTGCCAGCAGGCCGGCGGGACAGGGACCCTCAGATACGCAGTATTTT. Protein product: CASRPAGQGPSDTQYF.